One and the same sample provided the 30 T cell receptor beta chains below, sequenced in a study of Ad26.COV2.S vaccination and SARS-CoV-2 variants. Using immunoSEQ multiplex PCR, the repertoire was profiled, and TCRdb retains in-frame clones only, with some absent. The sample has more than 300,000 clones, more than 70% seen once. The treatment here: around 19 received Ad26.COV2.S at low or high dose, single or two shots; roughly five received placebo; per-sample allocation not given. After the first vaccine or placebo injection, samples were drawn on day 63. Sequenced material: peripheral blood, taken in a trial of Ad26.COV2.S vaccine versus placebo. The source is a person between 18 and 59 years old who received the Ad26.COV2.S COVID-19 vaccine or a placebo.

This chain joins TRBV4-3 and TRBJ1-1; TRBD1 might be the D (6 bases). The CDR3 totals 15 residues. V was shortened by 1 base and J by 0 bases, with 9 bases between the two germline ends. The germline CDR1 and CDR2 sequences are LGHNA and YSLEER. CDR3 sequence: CASSQGGQMNTEAFF. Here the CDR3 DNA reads TGCGCCAGCAGCCAAGGCGGACAGATGAACACTGAAGCTTTCTTT.

CDR3 coding DNA: TGCGCCAGCAGCAACAGGGGAATTGGTGGAAACACCATATATTTT. It specifies CASSNRGIGGNTIYF. The chain is built from TRBV5-1 and TRBJ1-3, with 7 bases that match TRBD1. CDR1 is SGHRS and CDR2 is YFSETQ in the germline V gene. There are 15 residues in the CDR3. V gave up 4 bases and J gave up 3 bases; unmatched junction bases: 7.

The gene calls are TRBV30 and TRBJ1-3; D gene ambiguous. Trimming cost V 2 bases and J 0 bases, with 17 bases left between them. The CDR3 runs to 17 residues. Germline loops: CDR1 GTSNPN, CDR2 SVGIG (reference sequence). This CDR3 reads CAWSWPLIGSSGNTIYF. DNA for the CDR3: TGTGCCTGGAGTTGGCCCCTGATCGGAAGCTCTGGAAACACCATATATTTT.

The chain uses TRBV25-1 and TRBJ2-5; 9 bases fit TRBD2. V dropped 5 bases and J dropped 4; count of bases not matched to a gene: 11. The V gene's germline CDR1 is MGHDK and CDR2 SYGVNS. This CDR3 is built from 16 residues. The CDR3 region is CASSPGLAGFLETQYF. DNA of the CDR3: TGTGCCAGCAGTCCTGGGCTAGCGGGGTTTTTAGAGACCCAGTACTTC. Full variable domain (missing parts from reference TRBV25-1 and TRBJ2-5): EADIYQTPRYLVIGTGKKITLECSQTMGHDKMYWYQQDPGMELHLIHYSYGVNSTEKGDLSSESTVSRIRTEHFPLTLESARPSHTSQYLCASSPGLAGFLETQYFGPGTRLLVL.

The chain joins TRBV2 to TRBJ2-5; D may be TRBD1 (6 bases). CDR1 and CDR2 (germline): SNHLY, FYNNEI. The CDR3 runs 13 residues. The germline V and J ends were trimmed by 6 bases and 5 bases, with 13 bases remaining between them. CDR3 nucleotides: TGTGCCAGCAGCCCCTGGGGGCGCGAGACCCAGTACTTC. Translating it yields CASSPWGRETQYF.

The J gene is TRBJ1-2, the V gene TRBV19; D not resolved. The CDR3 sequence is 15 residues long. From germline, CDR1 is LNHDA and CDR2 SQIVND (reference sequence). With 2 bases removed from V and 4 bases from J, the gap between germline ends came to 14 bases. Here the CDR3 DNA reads TGTGCCAGTAGTATAACTCAGGCCGGAGGCTATGGCTACACCTTC. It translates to CASSITQAGGYGYTF.

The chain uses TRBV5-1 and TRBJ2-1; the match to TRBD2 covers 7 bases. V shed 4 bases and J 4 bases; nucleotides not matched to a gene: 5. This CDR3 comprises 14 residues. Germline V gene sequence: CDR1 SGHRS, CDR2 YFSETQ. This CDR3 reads CASSLAGAYNEQFF. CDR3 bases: TGCGCCAGCAGCCTCGCGGGAGCGTACAATGAGCAGTTCTTC.

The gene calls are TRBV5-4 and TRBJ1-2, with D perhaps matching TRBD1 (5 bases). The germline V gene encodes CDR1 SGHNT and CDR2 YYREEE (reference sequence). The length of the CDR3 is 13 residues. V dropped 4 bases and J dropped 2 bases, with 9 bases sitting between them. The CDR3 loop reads CASSIDSNYGYTF. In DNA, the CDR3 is TGTGCCAGCAGCATAGACAGCAACTATGGCTACACCTTC.

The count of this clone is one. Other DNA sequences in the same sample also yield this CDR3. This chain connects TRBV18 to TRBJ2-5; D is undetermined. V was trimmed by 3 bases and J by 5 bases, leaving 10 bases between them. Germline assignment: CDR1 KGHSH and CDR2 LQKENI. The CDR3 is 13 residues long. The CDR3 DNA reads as TGTGCCAGCTCACCCCCGAGTTTGGAGACCCAGTACTTC. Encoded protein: CASSPPSLETQYF.

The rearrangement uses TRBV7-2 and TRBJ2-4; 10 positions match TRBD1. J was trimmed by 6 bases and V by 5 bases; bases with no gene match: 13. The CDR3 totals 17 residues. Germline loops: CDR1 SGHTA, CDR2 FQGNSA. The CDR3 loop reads CASSSNRDRGVGNIQYF. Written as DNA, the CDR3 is TGTGCCAGCAGCAGCAACCGGGACAGGGGTGTGGGAAACATTCAGTACTTC.

In nucleotides, the CDR3 is TGTGCCAGCAGCTCAACAGCGAACTACGAGCAGTACTTC. Its protein product is CASSSTANYEQYF. The gene calls are TRBV7-9 and TRBJ2-7; D ambiguous. Germline values: CDR1 SEHNR, CDR2 FQNEAQ (reference sequence). This CDR3 has 13 residues. V lost 4 bases and J lost 3, with 10 bases in between.

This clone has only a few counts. DNA for the CDR3: TGCGCCAGCAGCTGGGGTCAGGGAGGGTTGAGCACTGAAGCTTTCTTT. Amino acids: CASSWGQGGLSTEAFF. The chain joins TRBV5-1 to TRBJ1-1, with D perhaps matching TRBD1 (5 bases). The CDR3 has 16 residues. Germline V gives CDR1 SGHRS, CDR2 YFSETQ. V dropped 3 bases and J dropped 4 bases, with 19 bases sitting between them.

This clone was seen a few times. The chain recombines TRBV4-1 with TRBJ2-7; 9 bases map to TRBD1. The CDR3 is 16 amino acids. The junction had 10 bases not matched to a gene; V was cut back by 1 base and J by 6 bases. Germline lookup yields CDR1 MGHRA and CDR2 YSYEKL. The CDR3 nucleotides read TGCGCCAGCAGCCAAGTTGCCGGGACAGGGAAGTTCGAGCAGTACTTC. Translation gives CASSQVAGTGKFEQYF.

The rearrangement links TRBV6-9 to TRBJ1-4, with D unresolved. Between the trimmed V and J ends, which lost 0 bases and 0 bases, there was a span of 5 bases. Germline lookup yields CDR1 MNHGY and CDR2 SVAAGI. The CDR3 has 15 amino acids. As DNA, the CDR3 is TGTGCCAGCAGTTATTCTGAGGCAACTAATGAAAAACTGTTTTTT. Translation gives CASSYSEATNEKLFF.

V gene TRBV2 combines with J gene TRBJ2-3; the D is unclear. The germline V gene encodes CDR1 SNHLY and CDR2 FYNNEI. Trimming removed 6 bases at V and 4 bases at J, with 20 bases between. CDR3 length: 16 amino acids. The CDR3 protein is CASRSERLAVPDTQYF. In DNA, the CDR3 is TGTGCCAGCAGATCTGAAAGACTGGCCGTGCCAGATACGCAGTATTTT.

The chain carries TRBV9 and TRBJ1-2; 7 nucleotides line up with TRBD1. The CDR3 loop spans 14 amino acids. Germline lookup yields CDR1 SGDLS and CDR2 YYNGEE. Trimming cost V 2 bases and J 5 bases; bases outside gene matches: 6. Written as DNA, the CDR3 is TGTGCCAGCAGCGTGGATATACAGGGGTATGGCTACACCTTC. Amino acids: CASSVDIQGYGYTF.

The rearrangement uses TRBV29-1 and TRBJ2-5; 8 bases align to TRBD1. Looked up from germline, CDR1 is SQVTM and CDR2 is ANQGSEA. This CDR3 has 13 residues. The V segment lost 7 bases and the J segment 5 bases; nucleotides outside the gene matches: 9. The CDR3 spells CSGTGTGGETQYF. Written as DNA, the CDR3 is TGCAGCGGCACTGGGACAGGCGGGGAGACCCAGTACTTC.

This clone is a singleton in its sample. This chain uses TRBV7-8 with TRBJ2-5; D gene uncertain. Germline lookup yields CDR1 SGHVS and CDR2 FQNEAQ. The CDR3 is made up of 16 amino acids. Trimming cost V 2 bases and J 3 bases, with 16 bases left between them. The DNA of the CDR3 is TGTGCCAGCAGCTTATTCCCTGTAAACAAGAAAGAGACCCAGTACTTC. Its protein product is CASSLFPVNKKETQYF.

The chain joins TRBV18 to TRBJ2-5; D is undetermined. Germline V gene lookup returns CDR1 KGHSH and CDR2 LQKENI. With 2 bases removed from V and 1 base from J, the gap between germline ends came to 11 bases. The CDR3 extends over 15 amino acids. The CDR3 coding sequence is TGTGCCAGCTCACCAACATGGGCCACCCAAGAGACCCAGTACTTC. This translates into CASSPTWATQETQYF.

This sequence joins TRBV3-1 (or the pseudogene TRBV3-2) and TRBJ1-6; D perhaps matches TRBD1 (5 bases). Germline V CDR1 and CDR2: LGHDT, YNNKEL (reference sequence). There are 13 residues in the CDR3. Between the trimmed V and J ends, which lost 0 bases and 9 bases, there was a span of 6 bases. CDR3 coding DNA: TGTGCCAGCAGCCAAGATGGGGGTTCACCCCTCCACTTT. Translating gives CASSQDGGSPLHF.

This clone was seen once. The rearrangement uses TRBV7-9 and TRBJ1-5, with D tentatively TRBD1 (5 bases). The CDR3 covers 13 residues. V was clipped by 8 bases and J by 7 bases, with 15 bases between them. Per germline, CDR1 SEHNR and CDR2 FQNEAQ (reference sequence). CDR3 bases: TGTGCCAGCGGGCAGACCGGGGGGCAGCCCCAGCATTTT. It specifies CASGQTGGQPQHF.

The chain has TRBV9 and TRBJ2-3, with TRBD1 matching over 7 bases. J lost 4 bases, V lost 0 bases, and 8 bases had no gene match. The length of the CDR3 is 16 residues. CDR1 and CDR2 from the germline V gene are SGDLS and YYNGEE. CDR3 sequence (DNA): TGTGCCAGCAGCGTAGGACGAGGGGGCGACGCAGATACGCAGTATTTT. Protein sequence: CASSVGRGGDADTQYF. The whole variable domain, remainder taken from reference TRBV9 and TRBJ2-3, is DSGVTQTPKHLITATGQRVTLRCSPRSGDLSVYWYQQSLDQGLQFLIQYYNGEERAKGNILERFSAQQFPDLHSELNLSSLELGDSALYFCASSVGRGGDADTQYFGPGTRLTVL.

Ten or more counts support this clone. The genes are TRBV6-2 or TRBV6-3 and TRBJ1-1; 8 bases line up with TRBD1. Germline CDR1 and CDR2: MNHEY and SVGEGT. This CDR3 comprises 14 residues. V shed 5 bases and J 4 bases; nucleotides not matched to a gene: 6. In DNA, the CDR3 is TGTGCCAGCAGTCCGGGACAGGAGAGCACTGAAGCTTTCTTT. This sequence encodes CASSPGQESTEAFF.

CDR3 in amino acids: CASGDRAYEQYF. CDR3 DNA: TGTGCCAGCGGGGACAGAGCCTACGAGCAGTACTTC. The V gene is TRBV27, the J gene TRBJ2-7; 7 positions match TRBD1. From germline, CDR1 is MNHEY and CDR2 SMNVEV (reference sequence). V lost 8 bases and J lost 2; bases outside the gene matches: 3. CDR3 length equals 12 residues.

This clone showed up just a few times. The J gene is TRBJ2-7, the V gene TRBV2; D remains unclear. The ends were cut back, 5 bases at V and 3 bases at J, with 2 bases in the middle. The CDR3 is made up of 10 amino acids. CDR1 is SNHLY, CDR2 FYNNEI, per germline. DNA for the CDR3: TGTGCCAGCAGTTACTACGAGCAGTACTTC. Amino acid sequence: CASSYYEQYF. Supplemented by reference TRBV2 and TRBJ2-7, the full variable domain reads EPEVTQTPSHQVTQMGQEVILRCVPISNHLYFYWYRQILGQKVEFLVSFYNNEISEKSEIFDDQFSVERPDGSNFTLKIRSTKLEDSAMYFCASSYYEQYFGPGTRLTVT.

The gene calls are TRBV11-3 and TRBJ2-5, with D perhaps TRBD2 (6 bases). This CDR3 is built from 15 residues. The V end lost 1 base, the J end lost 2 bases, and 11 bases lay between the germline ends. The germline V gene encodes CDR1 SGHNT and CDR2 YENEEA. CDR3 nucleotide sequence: TGTGCCAGCAGCTTAGGGGCAGGGAGGCAAGAGACCCAGTACTTC. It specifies CASSLGAGRQETQYF. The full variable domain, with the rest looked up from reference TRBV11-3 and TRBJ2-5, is EAGVVQSPRYKIIEKKQPVAFWCNPISGHNTLYWYLQNLGQGPELLIRYENEEAVDDSQLPKDRFSAERLKGVDSTLKIQPAELGDSAVYLCASSLGAGRQETQYFGPGTRLLVL.

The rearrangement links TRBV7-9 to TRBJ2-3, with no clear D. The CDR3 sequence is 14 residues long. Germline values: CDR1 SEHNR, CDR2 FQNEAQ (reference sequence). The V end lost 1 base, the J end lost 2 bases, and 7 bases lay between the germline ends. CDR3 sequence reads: CASSLGGHTDTQYF. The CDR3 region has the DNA TGTGCCAGCAGCTTAGGTGGCCACACAGATACGCAGTATTTT.

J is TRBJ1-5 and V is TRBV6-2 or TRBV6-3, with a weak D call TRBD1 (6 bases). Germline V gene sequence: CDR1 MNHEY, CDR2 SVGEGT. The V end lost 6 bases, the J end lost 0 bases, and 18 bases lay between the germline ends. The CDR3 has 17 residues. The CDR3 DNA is TGTGCCAGCAGACCTCTCCGGGACAATTATAGCAATCAGCCCCAGCATTTT. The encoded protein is CASRPLRDNYSNQPQHF.

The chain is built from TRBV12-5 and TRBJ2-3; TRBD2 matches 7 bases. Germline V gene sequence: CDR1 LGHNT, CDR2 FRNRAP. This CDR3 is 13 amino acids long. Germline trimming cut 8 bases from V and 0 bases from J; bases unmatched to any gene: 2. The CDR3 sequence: CASTGGSTDTQYF. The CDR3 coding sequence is TGTGCTAGTACGGGGGGTAGCACAGATACGCAGTATTTT.

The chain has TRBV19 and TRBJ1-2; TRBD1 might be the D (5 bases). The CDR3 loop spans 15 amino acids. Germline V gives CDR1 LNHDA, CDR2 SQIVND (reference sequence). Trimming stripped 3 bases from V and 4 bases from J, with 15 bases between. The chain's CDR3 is CASSMRGAGLYGYTF. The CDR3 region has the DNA TGTGCCAGTAGTATGAGAGGCGCGGGGCTCTATGGCTACACCTTC.